Listed below are T cell receptor beta chains from one sample, sequenced in a study of blood T cell repertoires in COVID-19. Libraries were prepared by immunoSEQ multiplex PCR; TCRdb keeps only in-frame clonotypes and omits some of them. The table lists hundreds of thousands of clones, roughly 90% of them singletons, with under 3% in the top ten. Sequencing was performed on PBMCs or T cells enriched from blood (not recorded which). The receptors were sampled from a woman aged 30 to 39 who had recovered from COVID-19. Each CDR3 is given with its conserved first and last residue. D genes are given only for firm matches. Size tells how often a clone was seen (once, few, many) or the class of an expanded clone, and some rows leave it out.

TRBV19	.	TRBJ2-7	TRBD2	CASSRAWGGSYEQYF	TGTGCCAGTAGCCGCGCCTGGGGGGGGTCCTACGAGCAGTACTTC
TRBV7-8	once	TRBJ1-6	.	CASSADTFYNSPLHF	TGTGCCAGCAGCGCGGACACCTTCTATAATTCACCCCTCCACTTT
TRBV15	once	TRBJ1-5	.	CATSRDQGRNQPQHF	TGTGCCACCAGCAGAGACCAGGGCCGCAATCAGCCCCAGCATTTT
TRBV7-2	.	TRBJ2-5	TRBD2	CAVGGRVETQYF	TGTGCCGTCGGGGGGAGGGTGGAGACCCAGTACTTC
TRBV14	.	TRBJ1-1	TRBD1	CASSPDRGAGAFF	TGTGCCAGCAGCCCGGACAGGGGCGCTGGGGCTTTCTTT
TRBV11-2	.	TRBJ2-7	.	CASSSGHRSTYEQYF	TGTGCCAGCAGCTCAGGGCACAGGTCCACCTACGAGCAGTACTTC
TRBV7-2	.	TRBJ1-5	TRBD1	CASSKDRDQPQHF	TGTGCCAGCAGCAAGGACAGGGACCAGCCCCAGCATTTT
TRBV7-9	.	TRBJ1-3	.	CASSVDGGSGNTIYF	TGTGCCAGCAGCGTCGACGGCGGTTCTGGAAACACCATATATTTT
TRBV28	.	TRBJ2-7	.	CASRERVMGEQYF	TGTGCCAGCAGGGAGCGGGTCATGGGCGAGCAGTACTTC
TRBV7-2	.	TRBJ1-1	.	CASQGYTEAFF	TGTGCCAGCCAGGGGTACACTGAAGCTTTCTTT
TRBV6-2/TRBV6-3	once	TRBJ2-1	TRBD1	CASSYRRGDRSVNEQFF	TGTGCCAGCAGTTACAGGAGGGGGGACAGGTCGGTCAATGAGCAGTTCTTC
TRBV11-2	.	TRBJ2-2	.	CASSLILGANTGELFF	TGTGCCAGCAGCTTAATCCTCGGGGCGAACACCGGGGAGCTGTTTTTT
TRBV29-1	.	TRBJ2-5	TRBD1	CSLGTGTETQYF	TGCAGCCTGGGGACAGGGACAGAGACCCAGTACTTC
TRBV19	.	TRBJ2-1	TRBD1	CASSASGTGSRNEQFF	TGTGCCAGTAGTGCGTCCGGGACAGGGTCTAGGAATGAGCAGTTCTTC
TRBV7-9	.	TRBJ1-5	TRBD1	CASSSQGAQPQHF	TGTGCCAGCAGCTCCCAGGGGGCTCAGCCCCAGCATTTT
TRBV2	.	TRBJ1-5	TRBD1	CASILDRGQPQHF	TGTGCCAGCATCTTGGACAGGGGGCAGCCCCAGCATTTT
TRBV5-8	.	TRBJ1-5	.	CASSRQGSSNQPQHF	TGTGCCAGCAGCCGCCAGGGGAGTAGCAATCAGCCCCAGCATTTT
TRBV6-1	few	TRBJ1-2	TRBD1	CASSDLTGEYGYTF	TGTGCCAGCAGTGACCTTACAGGGGAGTATGGCTACACCTTC
TRBV27	few	TRBJ1-1	.	CACRVSSGGTEAFF	TGTGCTTGTAGGGTGAGTTCCGGGGGCACTGAAGCTTTCTTT
TRBV14	.	TRBJ1-1	.	CASSQAGVNTEAFF	TGTGCCAGCAGCCAAGCAGGGGTAAACACTGAAGCTTTCTTT
TRBV4-2	.	TRBJ2-3	TRBD2	CASSQEGRGGPDTQYF	TGTGCCAGCAGCCAAGAAGGGCGGGGGGGCCCAGATACGCAGTATTTT
TRBV18	.	TRBJ1-2	TRBD1	CASSTDRGSYGYTF	TGTGCCAGCTCAACGGACAGGGGGAGCTATGGCTACACCTTC
TRBV27	.	TRBJ1-5	.	CASSLREGVQPQHF	TGTGCCAGCAGTTTGCGGGAGGGCGTTCAGCCCCAGCATTTT
TRBV25-1	.	TRBJ2-7	.	CASSPTGASYEQYF	TGTGCCAGCAGCCCGACAGGCGCGTCCTACGAGCAGTACTTC
TRBV7-9	.	TRBJ2-3	TRBD1	CASSSPPGQGDTQYF	TGTGCCAGCAGCTCGCCACCGGGACAGGGGGATACGCAGTATTTT
TRBV6-5	.	TRBJ1-2	.	CASSSPAGLGGYTF	TGTGCCAGCAGCTCCCCCGCAGGGCTGGGTGGCTACACCTTC
TRBV5-8	.	TRBJ2-2	TRBD2	CASSQGTIPANTGELFF	TGTGCCAGTAGCCAAGGGACTATCCCCGCGAACACCGGGGAGCTGTTTTTT
TRBV25-1	.	TRBJ2-1	TRBD2	CASTPWGLGDEQFF	TGTGCCAGCACCCCTTGGGGACTAGGGGATGAGCAGTTCTTC
TRBV2	.	TRBJ2-7	TRBD1	CAIGTGGDYEQYF	TGTGCCATAGGGACAGGGGGCGACTACGAGCAGTACTTC
TRBV10-3	.	TRBJ2-1	.	CAISESLTGTYYNEQFF	TGTGCCATCAGTGAGTCGTTAACCGGGACTTACTACAATGAGCAGTTCTTC
TRBV28	.	TRBJ2-7	TRBD1	CASIRDRGYEQYF	TGTGCCAGCATTAGGGACAGGGGGTACGAGCAGTACTTC
TRBV4-1	.	TRBJ2-7	TRBD2	CASSPLGGLAAYEQYF	TGCGCCAGCAGCCCCCTTGGGGGACTAGCGGCCTACGAGCAGTACTTC
TRBV4-1	.	TRBJ1-2	TRBD1	CASGGQGIYGYTF	TGCGCCAGCGGGGGACAGGGGATCTATGGCTACACCTTC
TRBV3-1/TRBV3-2	.	TRBJ1-2	.	CASSQDLSYGYTF	TGTGCCAGCAGCCAAGATCTCAGCTATGGCTACACCTTC
TRBV5-1	.	TRBJ1-5	.	CASSFGGWNQPQHF	TGCGCCAGCAGCTTCGGGGGATGGAATCAGCCCCAGCATTTT
TRBV2	.	TRBJ1-2	TRBD1	CASSEFPGQGHYGYTF	TGTGCCAGCAGTGAATTCCCGGGACAGGGACACTATGGCTACACCTTC
TRBV5-4	few	TRBJ2-1	.	CASSKPTRRNEQFF	TGTGCCAGCAGCAAACCCACGAGGCGCAATGAGCAGTTCTTC
TRBV5-6	.	TRBJ2-5	.	CASSLGLGAGQETQYF	TGTGCCAGCAGCTTGGGACTAGGTGCTGGGCAAGAGACCCAGTACTTC
TRBV7-2	.	TRBJ2-7	TRBD2	CASSRATSGSAYEQYF	TGTGCCAGCAGCCGTGCGACTAGCGGCTCAGCCTACGAGCAGTACTTC
TRBV24-1	.	TRBJ2-7	TRBD2	CATSDTAGGWSAQYF	TGTGCCACCAGTGATACGGCGGGAGGATGGTCAGCGCAGTACTTC
TRBV6-4	.	TRBJ1-2	.	CASSPGGGANYGYTF	TGTGCCAGCAGTCCCGGTGGAGGAGCTAACTATGGCTACACCTTC
TRBV2	.	TRBJ2-5	TRBD2	CASSGLSGGAGETQYF	TGTGCCAGCAGTGGGCTGAGCGGGGGGGCCGGGGAGACCCAGTACTTC
TRBV6-5	.	TRBJ1-6	TRBD1	CASSSDRGKVSPLHF	TGTGCCAGCAGTTCCGACAGGGGAAAAGTCTCACCCCTCCACTTT
TRBV4-1	once	TRBJ2-7	.	CASSQGGLSPYEQYF	TGCGCCAGCAGCCAAGGGGGACTGAGTCCCTACGAGCAGTACTTC
TRBV3-1/TRBV3-2	.	TRBJ2-3	.	CASSPSTDTQYF	TGTGCCAGCAGCCCGAGCACAGATACGCAGTATTTT
TRBV5-1	.	TRBJ1-6	TRBD1	CASSLSGQGPSPLHF	TGCGCCAGCAGCTTGTCGGGACAGGGCCCCTCACCCCTCCACTTT
TRBV3-1/TRBV3-2	.	TRBJ2-3	TRBD2	CASSQEASGSADTQYF	TGTGCCAGCAGCCAAGAGGCTAGCGGGAGCGCAGATACGCAGTATTTT
TRBV6-5	.	TRBJ2-1	TRBD2	CAGARGGGNEQFF	TGTGCCGGCGCACGGGGGGGCGGGAATGAGCAGTTCTTC
TRBV7-9	.	TRBJ2-7	TRBD1	CASSARDSYEQYF	TGTGCCAGCAGCGCCCGGGACAGTTACGAGCAGTACTTC
TRBV5-4	.	TRBJ2-7	.	CASSSPGTGVYEQYF	TGTGCCAGCAGCTCACCCGGGACTGGAGTCTACGAGCAGTACTTC
TRBV7-2	.	TRBJ1-1	TRBD1	CASSSRQGAGTEAFF	TGTGCCAGCAGCAGTCGACAGGGGGCTGGAACTGAAGCTTTCTTT